This passage covers 27 T cell receptor beta chains from one sample sequenced in a study of high-grade serous ovarian cancer treatment subgroups. The data were produced by immunoSEQ multiplex PCR, yet TCRdb's version contains in-frame clones alone and is incomplete. The sample has 12,000 to 15,000 clones; 80% to 90% are singletons. Tumor samples were obtained before definitive surgery or chemotherapy. The source material was tumor tissue. The receptors derive from a human donor with high-grade serous ovarian cancer.

This chain uses TRBV4-2 with TRBJ2-2; 10 nucleotides line up with TRBD1. The CDR3 runs 16 residues. V lost 5 bases, J lost 4 bases, and 7 bases stayed unmatched. Germline CDR1 LGHNA, CDR2 YNFKEQ. Here the CDR3 reads CASSYRQGAFTGELFF. As DNA, the CDR3 is TGTGCCAGCAGCTATCGACAGGGGGCGTTCACCGGGGAGCTGTTTTTT.

This clone occurred once. The genes are TRBV2 and TRBJ1-2; 12 bases match TRBD1. Germline CDR1 and CDR2: SNHLY and FYNNEI. This CDR3 comprises 14 residues. Unmatched junction bases numbered 6, after V lost 6 bases and J lost 7 bases. Here the CDR3 reads CASSAGTGGLGYTF. The CDR3 bases are TGTGCCAGCAGCGCCGGGACAGGGGGCCTTGGCTACACCTTC.

This chain uses TRBV6-1 with TRBJ1-5, with 8 bases identical to TRBD1. The CDR3 has 16 amino acids. Trimming took 4 bases from V and 5 from J; bases not matched to a gene: 10. Germline-derived CDR1 and CDR2 are MNHNS and SASEGT. The chain's CDR3 is CASSALIGQGHQPQHF. The CDR3 nucleotides read TGTGCCAGCAGTGCTCTAATAGGACAGGGCCATCAGCCCCAGCATTTT.

This chain connects TRBV5-1 to TRBJ2-3; D is unclear. The CDR3 is 14 residues long. Germline values: CDR1 SGHRS, CDR2 YFSETQ. V lost 2 bases and J lost 0, with 7 bases in between. The DNA for the CDR3 is TGCGCCAGCAGCTTCCAGGAGAGCACAGATACGCAGTATTTT. Translated: CASSFQESTDTQYF.

This chain uses TRBV7-2 with TRBJ2-4, with 15 bases fitting TRBD2. The junction had 6 bases not matched to a gene; V was cut back by 5 bases and J by 7 bases. This CDR3 has 16 amino acids. The germline gives CDR1 SGHTA, CDR2 FQGNSA. This CDR3 is CASSPGLAGGGNIQYF. The CDR3 region has the DNA TGTGCCAGCAGCCCGGGACTAGCGGGGGGAGGGAACATTCAGTACTTC.

The chain has TRBV2 and TRBJ1-5, with 10 bases aligning to TRBD1. The J segment lost 6 bases and the V segment lost 6 bases, leaving 8 bases of the junction unmatched. There are 15 residues in the CDR3. CDR1 and CDR2 from the germline V gene are SNHLY and FYNNEI. CDR3 in amino acids: CASRADRGLGQPQHF. As DNA, the CDR3 is TGTGCCAGCAGAGCAGACAGGGGGCTCGGTCAGCCCCAGCATTTT. The full variable domain, completed using reference TRBV2 and TRBJ1-5, is EPEVTQTPSHQVTQMGQEVILRCVPISNHLYFYWYRQILGQKVEFLVSFYNNEISEKSEIFDDQFSVERPDGSNFTLKIRSTKLEDSAMYFCASRADRGLGQPQHFGDGTRLSIL.

The CDR3 sequence: CASSLAHWETQYF. The CDR3 nucleotides are TGTGCCAGCAGCTTAGCGCATTGGGAGACCCAGTACTTC. This chain connects TRBV7-2 to TRBJ2-5, with no clear D. CDR1 and CDR2 (germline): SGHTA, FQGNSA. V shed 0 bases and J shed 5 bases, with 7 bases lying between them. This CDR3 has 13 residues.

The V and J genes are TRBV6-5 and TRBJ2-5, with a possible D match to TRBD1 (5 bases). The J call could be wrong; TRBJ2-7 is a better fit for the DNA end. The V gene's germline CDR1 is MNHEY and CDR2 SVGAGI. This CDR3 comprises 13 residues. CDR3 bases: TGTGCCAGCAGTTACTCGACAGACTACGAGCAGTACTTC. Its translation is CASSYSTDYEQYF.

The V call is TRBV27, the J call TRBJ2-7; D is possibly TRBD2 (6 bases). The CDR3 consists of 15 residues. Per the germline V gene, CDR1 is MNHEY and CDR2 is SMNVEV (reference sequence). Trimming cost V 6 bases and J 2 bases, with 17 bases left between them. The CDR3 loop is CASSPGRDWAYEQYF. CDR3 in DNA: TGTGCCAGCAGCCCCGGCCGGGACTGGGCCTACGAGCAGTACTTC.

V usage is TRBV18 and J usage is TRBJ2-5; D unclear. CDR1 and CDR2 (germline): KGHSH, LQKENI. This CDR3 spans 11 amino acids. Trimming removed 3 bases at V and 2 bases at J, with 1 base between. The CDR3 loop reads CASSPQETQYF. In DNA form, the CDR3 reads TGTGCCAGCTCACCTCAAGAGACCCAGTACTTC.

The chain employs TRBV15 and TRBJ2-3; TRBD1 might be the D (5 bases). The V gene lost 2 bases and the J gene lost 3 bases, with 12 bases spanning the gap. The CDR3 contains 15 residues. Germline V gene data show CDR1 as LNHNV and CDR2 as YYDKDF (reference sequence). DNA for the CDR3: TGTGCCACCAGCAGAAGTAGTCAGGGAACAGATACGCAGTATTTT. It specifies CATSRSSQGTDTQYF.

This chain links TRBV7-9 with TRBJ2-3, with D tentatively TRBD2 (6 bases). This CDR3 region has 13 residues. Trimming shortened V by 7 bases and J by 5 bases, and 13 bases separated the two germline ends. Looked up from germline, CDR1 is SEHNR and CDR2 is FQNEAQ (reference sequence). CDR3 loop: CASTRGSGDTQYF. CDR3 in DNA: TGTGCCAGCACCCGGGGGTCGGGAGATACGCAGTATTTT.

The rearrangement joins TRBV5-4 to TRBJ1-6; possibly TRBD1 for D (6 bases). Looked up from germline, CDR1 is SGHNT and CDR2 is YYREEE (reference sequence). The length of the CDR3 is 15 residues. The V end was cut by 0 bases, the J end by 6 bases, with 10 bases between. The CDR3 spells CASSLGGGGNSPLHF. In DNA form, the CDR3 reads TGTGCCAGCAGCTTGGGAGGGGGTGGTAATTCACCCCTCCACTTT.

The chain carries TRBV9 and TRBJ2-7, with 9 nucleotides matching TRBD1. Germline lookup yields CDR1 SGDLS and CDR2 YYNGEE. V trimming: 3 bases; J trimming: 4 bases; junction bases outside the gene matches: 5. The CDR3 has 14 amino acids. The CDR3 nucleotides read TGTGCCAGCAGCGCCGGGACAGGGCCATACGAGCAGTACTTC. It yields the protein CASSAGTGPYEQYF.

The chain has TRBV30 and TRBJ2-1; 14 positions match TRBD2. J lost 6 bases, V lost 3 bases, and 7 bases had no gene match. Per germline, CDR1 GTSNPN and CDR2 SVGIG (reference sequence). This CDR3 has 16 residues. The CDR3 is CAWRKTGTSGGNEQFF. In DNA, the CDR3 is TGTGCCTGGAGAAAAACCGGGACTAGCGGGGGCAATGAGCAGTTCTTC. The variable domain in full, completed from reference TRBV30 and TRBJ2-1, reads SQTIHQWPATLVQPVGSPLSLECTVEGTSNPNLYWYRQAAGRGLQLLFYSVGIGQISSEVPQNLSASRPQDRQFILSSKKLLLSDSGFYLCAWRKTGTSGGNEQFFGPGTRLTVL.

The rearrangement links TRBV4-1 to TRBJ2-3; 12 positions match TRBD2. Germline-derived CDR1 and CDR2 are MGHRA and YSYEKL. The V gene end was trimmed by 2 bases and the J gene end by 5 bases; junction bases not matched to a gene: 8. This CDR3 is 17 amino acids long. The CDR3 reads CASSQRGLAGIEDTQYF. In DNA, the CDR3 is TGCGCCAGCAGCCAACGCGGACTAGCGGGGATAGAAGATACGCAGTATTTT.

The genes are TRBV7-9 and TRBJ2-1, with D hard to call. The CDR3 has 15 residues. The V end lost 5 bases, the J end lost 1 base, and 12 bases lay between the germline ends. Germline V gene sequence: CDR1 SEHNR, CDR2 FQNEAQ (reference sequence). The CDR3: CASSRTENSYNEQFF. The CDR3 DNA reads as TGTGCCAGCAGCCGTACAGAGAATTCCTACAATGAGCAGTTCTTC. The variable domain in full, with the rest retrieved from reference TRBV7-9 and TRBJ2-1, is DTGVSQNPRHKITKRGQNVTFRCDPISEHNRLYWYRQTLGQGPEFLTYFQNEAQLEKSRLLSDRFSAERPKGSFSTLEIQRTEQGDSAMYLCASSRTENSYNEQFFGPGTRLTVL.

CDR3 residues: CASSARSSEPQHF. CDR3 nucleotide sequence: TGTGCCAGTAGTGCCCGCTCCTCAGAGCCCCAGCATTTT. The chain combines TRBV19 with TRBJ1-5, with D hard to call. The ends were cut back, 5 bases at V and 8 bases at J, with 13 bases in the middle. CDR1 is LNHDA and CDR2 is SQIVND in the germline V gene (reference sequence). This CDR3 is built from 13 residues.

The V call is TRBV6-5, the J call TRBJ2-3; 8 bases are shared with TRBD2. Trimming took 6 bases from V and 2 from J; bases not matched to a gene: 7. The CDR3 length is 15 residues. CDR1 is MNHEY and CDR2 is SVGAGI in the germline V gene. The CDR3 is CASSKPAGATDTQYF. The CDR3 DNA reads as TGTGCCAGCAGCAAACCAGCGGGGGCCACAGATACGCAGTATTTT.

V gene TRBV4-2 combines with J gene TRBJ2-1; TRBD2 matches at 13 bases. The CDR3 sequence is 17 residues long. Germline CDR1 LGHNA, CDR2 YNFKEQ. V dropped 1 base and J dropped 7; count of bases not matched to a gene: 7. CDR3 sequence (DNA): TGTGCCAGCAGCCAAGGTTCCAGACTAGCGGGGGGAAATGAGCAGTTCTTC. It translates to CASSQGSRLAGGNEQFF.

This clone was detected once. The rearrangement joins TRBV7-8 to TRBJ2-3; TRBD1 agrees at 11 bases. Germline V lookup: CDR1 SGHVS, CDR2 FQNEAQ. This CDR3 region has 16 residues. J gave up 6 bases and V 0 bases, and 5 bases lay outside the gene matches. The CDR3 DNA sequence: TGTGCCAGCAGCTTAGCGCGGGACAGGGGGACGGATACGCAGTATTTT. Protein: CASSLARDRGTDTQYF.

The chain couples TRBV29-1 to TRBJ1-5; no definite D call. Trimming took off 4 bases at V and 2 bases at J, with 18 bases between the two ends. CDR1 and CDR2 from the germline V gene are SQVTM and ANQGSEA. The CDR3 spans 16 residues. CDR3 sequence: CSVGLEEGTGNQPQHF. The DNA of the CDR3 is TGCAGCGTTGGATTGGAGGAGGGAACGGGCAATCAGCCCCAGCATTTT.

The chain carries TRBV11-2 and TRBJ1-1, with a possible D match to TRBD1 (6 bases). Germline V gene data show CDR1 as SGHAT and CDR2 as FQNNGV. The CDR3 runs to 14 residues. Between the trimmed V and J ends, which lost 1 base and 5 bases, there was a span of 11 bases. CDR3 sequence reads: CASSLGKGVTEAFF. CDR3 nucleotides: TGTGCCAGCAGCTTAGGCAAGGGGGTAACTGAAGCTTTCTTT.

The J gene is TRBJ1-1, the V gene TRBV6-1; no reliable D call. Germline lookup yields CDR1 MNHNS and CDR2 SASEGT. CDR3 size: 13 residues. V dropped 5 bases and J dropped 4 bases, with 11 bases sitting between them. For the CDR3, the DNA is TGTGCCAGCAGTTTGACGGAGAGCACTGAAGCTTTCTTT. Translated, it gives CASSLTESTEAFF.

The chain recombines TRBV6-5 with TRBJ1-6, with D possibly matching TRBD1 (6 bases). V lost 1 base and J lost 10, with 11 bases in between. This CDR3 has 14 amino acids. Per the germline V gene, CDR1 is MNHEY and CDR2 is SVGAGI. CDR3 in amino acids: CASSYYREGSPLHF. As DNA, the CDR3 is TGTGCCAGCAGTTACTACAGGGAGGGCTCACCCCTCCACTTT.

The rearrangement links TRBV4-1 to TRBJ2-7; 8 bases align to TRBD2. The ends lost 3 bases at V and 0 bases at J; junction bases unmatched: 7. The CDR3 has 16 amino acids. Germline CDR1 MGHRA, CDR2 YSYEKL. CDR3 in DNA: TGCGCCAGCAGCCACCGGACTAGCCGGAGCTCCTACGAGCAGTACTTC. The encoded protein is CASSHRTSRSSYEQYF.

The V and J genes are TRBV28 and TRBJ2-7; 7 positions agree with TRBD1. Germline loops: CDR1 MDHEN, CDR2 SYDVKM. The junction had 17 bases not matched to a gene; V was cut back by 6 bases and J by 6 bases. This CDR3 spans 16 amino acids. The CDR3 DNA follows: TGTGCCAGCAGACCCGGACTGAACAGGGGAGCGGCCGAGCAGTACTTC. Translated: CASRPGLNRGAAEQYF. The whole variable domain, remainder taken from reference TRBV28 and TRBJ2-7, is DVKVTQSSRYLVKRTGEKVFLECVQDMDHENMFWYRQDPGLGLRLIYFSYDVKMKEKGDIPEGYSVSREKKERFSLILESASTNQTSMYLCASRPGLNRGAAEQYFGPGTRLTVT.